Sequencing of this TCR beta chain was carried out in a study of post-analysis software for immune sequencing data. A remark on this clonotype: Its antigen remains unidentified.

Built from TCR beta cDNA, the libraries had unique molecular identifiers in them. About 500,000 cDNA molecules were obtained per 1 to 10 million input T cells. Using its own MiXCR run on the PCR reads, TCRdb lists one record per CDR3 protein. The table has 750,000 to 900,000 distinct CDR3 sequences, around 46% seen once. Germline assignment: CDR1 MNHEY and CDR2 SVGAGI. This CDR3 has 14 residues. General study findings and limits: TRBV5-6, TRBV5-1 and TRBV20-1 were among roughly five TRBV segments more frequent in patients than controls. Samples made in the same batch grouped tightly together by F measure. Versus controls, multiple sclerosis patients showed significantly lower diversity (normalized Chao1).

The TCR comes from a girl between 5 and 17 years old with multiple sclerosis. The chain carries TRBV6-5 and TRBJ2-7; D might be TRBD1 (6 bases). Near its end, the DNA agrees better with TRBJ2-5, so the J call may be wrong. Specimen: blood. CDR3 region: CASIQSVGGETQYF. CDR3 DNA sequence: TGTGCCAGCATACAAAGTGTAGGGGGAGAGACCCAGTACTTC.